This entry is about one TCR beta chain. Germline CDR1 reads SGHTS; CDR2 reads YDEGEE. Trimming cost V 8 bases and J 4 bases; bases outside gene matches: 7. The CDR3 runs 14 residues. The data were obtained in a study of CD8 T cells in Susac syndrome. The authors reverse transcribed 0.5 to 1 ug RNA with random hexamers. A single record per CDR3 protein comes from TCRdb applying MiXCR to the immunoSEQ multiplex PCR reads. Of about 300,000 distinct CDR3 sequences in the sample, about 88% were seen once. This chain connects TRBV5-8 to TRBJ2-1; 9 bases fit TRBD2. Sequenced material: CD8+ T cells from PBMCs. The receptor comes from a human donor with multiple sclerosis. CDR3 sequence: CASLGLAGYNEQFF. The CDR3 coding sequence is TGTGCCAGTCTCGGGCTAGCGGGGTACAATGAGCAGTTCTTC.